This TCR beta chain was observed in a study of blood T cell repertoires in COVID-19. Study summary: Whether acute or convalescent, the COVID-19 samples came from the United States, Italy and Spain. Sources were T cells, B-cell-depleted T cells, or PBMCs; the material itself was cDNA or gDNA.

This clone was detected a few times. In the source study's methods: Reference gene primer amplification gave estimated nucleated cell counts. Assay: immunoSEQ multiplex PCR; the TCRdb copy retains only in-frame clones and omits some. V, J and clone size derive from that table, while D and trimming were established from the DNA sequence. The repertoire includes approximately 29,000 clones, 85% to 90% of them detected once, and about 13% sits in the top ten. The CDR3 extends over 14 amino acids. V lost 3 bases, J lost 2 bases, and 2 bases stayed unmatched. The germline gives CDR1 SGHTS, CDR2 YDEGEE. The sequenced material came from peripheral blood. The V call is TRBV5-8, the J call TRBJ1-1; 9 positions agree with TRBD1. The TCR originated in a human donor with active COVID-19. The donor label of this sample is uncertain. The CDR3 bases are TGTGCCAGCAGCTCGGGACAGGGAAACACTGAAGCTTTCTTT. Amino acid sequence: CASSSGQGNTEAFF. Supplemented by reference TRBV5-8 and TRBJ1-1, the full variable domain reads EAGVTQSPTHLIKTRGQQATLRCSPISGHTSVYWYQQALGLGLQFLLWYDEGEERNRGNFPPRFSGRQFPNYSSELNVNALELEDSALYLCASSSGQGNTEAFFGQGTRLTVV.